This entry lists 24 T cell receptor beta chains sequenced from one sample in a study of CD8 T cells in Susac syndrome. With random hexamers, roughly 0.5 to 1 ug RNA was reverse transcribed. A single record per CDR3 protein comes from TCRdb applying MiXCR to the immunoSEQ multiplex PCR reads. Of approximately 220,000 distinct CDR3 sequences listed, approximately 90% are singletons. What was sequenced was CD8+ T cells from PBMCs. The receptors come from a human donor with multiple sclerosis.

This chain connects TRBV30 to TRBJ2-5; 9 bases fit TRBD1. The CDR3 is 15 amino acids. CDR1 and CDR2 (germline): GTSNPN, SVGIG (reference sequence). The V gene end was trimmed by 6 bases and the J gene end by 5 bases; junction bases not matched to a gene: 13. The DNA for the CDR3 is TGTGCCTGTTCCGGGACAGGGTTAAGGTTGGAGACCCAGTACTTC. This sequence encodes CACSGTGLRLETQYF.

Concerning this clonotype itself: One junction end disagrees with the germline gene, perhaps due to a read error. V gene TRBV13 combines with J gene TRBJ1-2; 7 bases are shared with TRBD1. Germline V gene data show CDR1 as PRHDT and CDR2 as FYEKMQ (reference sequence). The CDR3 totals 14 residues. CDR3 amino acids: CASSFGQASYSYTF. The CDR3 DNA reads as TGTGCCAGCAGCTTTGGACAGGCGAGCTATAGCTACACCTTC. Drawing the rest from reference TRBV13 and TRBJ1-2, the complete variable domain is AAGVIQSPRHLIKEKRETATLKCYPIPRHDTVYWYQQGPGQDPQFLISFYEKMQSDKGSIPDRFSAQQFSDYHSELNMSSLELGDSALYFCASSFGQASYSYTFGSGTRLTVV.

The CDR3 DNA follows: TGTGCCAGCAGCTGGGACAGCACCGGGGAGCTGTTTTTT. Translating gives CASSWDSTGELFF. This chain joins TRBV5-4 and TRBJ2-2, with TRBD1 identical over 7 bases. The V segment lost 3 bases and the J segment 4 bases; nucleotides outside the gene matches: 0. Germline CDR1 reads SGHNT; CDR2 reads YYREEE (reference sequence). This CDR3 contains 13 residues.

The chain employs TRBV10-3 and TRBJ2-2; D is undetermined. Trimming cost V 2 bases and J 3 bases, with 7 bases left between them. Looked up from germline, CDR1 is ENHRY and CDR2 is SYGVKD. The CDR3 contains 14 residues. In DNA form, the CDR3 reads TGTGCCATCAGTGAGACCCCCGACACCGGGGAGCTGTTTTTT. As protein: CAISETPDTGELFF.

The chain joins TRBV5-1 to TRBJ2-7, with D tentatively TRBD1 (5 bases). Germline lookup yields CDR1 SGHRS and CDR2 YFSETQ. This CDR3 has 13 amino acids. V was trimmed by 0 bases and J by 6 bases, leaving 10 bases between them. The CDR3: CASSLGQGTEQYF. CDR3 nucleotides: TGCGCCAGCAGCTTGGGCCAGGGAACCGAGCAGTACTTC.

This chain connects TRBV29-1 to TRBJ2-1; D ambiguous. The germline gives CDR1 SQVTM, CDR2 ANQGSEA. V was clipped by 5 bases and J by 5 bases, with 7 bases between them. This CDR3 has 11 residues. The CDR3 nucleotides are TGCAGCGTTAGACTCGACAATGAGCAGTTCTTC. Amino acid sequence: CSVRLDNEQFF.

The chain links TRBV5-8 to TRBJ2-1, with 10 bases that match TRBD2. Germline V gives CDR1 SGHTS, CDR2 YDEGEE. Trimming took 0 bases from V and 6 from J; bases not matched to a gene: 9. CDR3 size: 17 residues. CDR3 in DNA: TGTGCCAGCAGCTTGGGGTTGCTAGCGGGAGATAGCAATGAGCAGTTCTTC. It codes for CASSLGLLAGDSNEQFF.

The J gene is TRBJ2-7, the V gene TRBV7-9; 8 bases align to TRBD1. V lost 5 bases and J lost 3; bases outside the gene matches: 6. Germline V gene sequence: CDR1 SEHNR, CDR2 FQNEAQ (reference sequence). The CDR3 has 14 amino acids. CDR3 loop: CASSPRGLGYEQYF. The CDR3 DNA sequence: TGTGCCAGCAGCCCCAGGGGGCTCGGCTACGAGCAGTACTTC. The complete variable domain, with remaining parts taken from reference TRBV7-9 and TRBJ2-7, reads DTGVSQNPRHKITKRGQNVTFRCDPISEHNRLYWYRQTLGQGPEFLTYFQNEAQLEKSRLLSDRFSAERPKGSFSTLEIQRTEQGDSAMYLCASSPRGLGYEQYFGPGTRLTVT.

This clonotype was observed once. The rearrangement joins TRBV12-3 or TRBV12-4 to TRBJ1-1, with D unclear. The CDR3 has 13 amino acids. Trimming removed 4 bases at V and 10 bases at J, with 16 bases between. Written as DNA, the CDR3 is TGTGCCAGCAGTTCCCTCCGACGGCCCGCAGCTTTCTTT. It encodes CASSSLRRPAAFF.

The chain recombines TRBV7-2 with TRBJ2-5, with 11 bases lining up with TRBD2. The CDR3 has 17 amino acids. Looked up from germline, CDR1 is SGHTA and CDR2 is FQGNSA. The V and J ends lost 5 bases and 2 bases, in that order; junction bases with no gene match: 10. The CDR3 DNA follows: TGTGCCAGCAGCCCGGGGGGGACTAGCGGTGTACAAGAGACCCAGTACTTC. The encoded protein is CASSPGGTSGVQETQYF.

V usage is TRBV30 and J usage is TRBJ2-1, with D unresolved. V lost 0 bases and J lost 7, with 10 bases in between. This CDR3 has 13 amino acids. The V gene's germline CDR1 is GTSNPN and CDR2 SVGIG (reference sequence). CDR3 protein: CAWSVLVGNEQFF. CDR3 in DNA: TGTGCCTGGAGTGTACTTGTGGGGAATGAGCAGTTCTTC.

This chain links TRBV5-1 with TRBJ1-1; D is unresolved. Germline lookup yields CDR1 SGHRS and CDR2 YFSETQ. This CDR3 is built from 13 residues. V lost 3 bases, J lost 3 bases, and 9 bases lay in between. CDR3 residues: CASSSVVDTEAFF. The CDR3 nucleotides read TGCGCCAGCAGCTCGGTCGTGGACACTGAAGCTTTCTTT.

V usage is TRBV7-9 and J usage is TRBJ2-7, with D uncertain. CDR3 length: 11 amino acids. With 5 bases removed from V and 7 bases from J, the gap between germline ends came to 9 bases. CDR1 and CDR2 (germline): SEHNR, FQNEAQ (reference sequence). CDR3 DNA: TGTGCCAGCAGCCCTCTCTTGGAGCAGTACTTC. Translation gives CASSPLLEQYF.

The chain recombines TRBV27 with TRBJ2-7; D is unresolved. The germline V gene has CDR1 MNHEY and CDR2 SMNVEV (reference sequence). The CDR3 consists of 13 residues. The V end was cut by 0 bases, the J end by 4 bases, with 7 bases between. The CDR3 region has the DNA TGTGCCAGCAGTTTATCGGCCCGGTACGAGCAGTACTTC. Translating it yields CASSLSARYEQYF.

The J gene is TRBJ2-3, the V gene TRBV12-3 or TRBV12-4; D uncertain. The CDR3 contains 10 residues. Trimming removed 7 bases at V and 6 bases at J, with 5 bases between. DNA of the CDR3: TGTGCCAGCAAGAGTGATACGCAGTATTTT. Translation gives CASKSDTQYF.

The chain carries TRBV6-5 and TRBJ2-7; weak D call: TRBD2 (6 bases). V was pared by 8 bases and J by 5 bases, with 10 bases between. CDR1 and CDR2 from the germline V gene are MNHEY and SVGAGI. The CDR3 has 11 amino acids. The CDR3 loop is CASRTGDEQYF. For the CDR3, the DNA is TGTGCCAGCCGAACGGGGGACGAGCAGTACTTC.

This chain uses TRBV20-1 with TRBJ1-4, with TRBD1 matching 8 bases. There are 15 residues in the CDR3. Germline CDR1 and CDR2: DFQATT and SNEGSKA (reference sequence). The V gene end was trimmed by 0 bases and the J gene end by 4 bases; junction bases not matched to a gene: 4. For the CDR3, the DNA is TGCAGTGCTAGAGATGAGACAGGGGATAATGAAAAACTGTTTTTT. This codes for CSARDETGDNEKLFF.

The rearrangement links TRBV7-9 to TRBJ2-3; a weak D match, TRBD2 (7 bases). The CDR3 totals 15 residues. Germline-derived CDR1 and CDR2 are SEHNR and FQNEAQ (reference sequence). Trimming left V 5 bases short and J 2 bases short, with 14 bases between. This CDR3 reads CASSPLGGHTDTQYF. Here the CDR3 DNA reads TGTGCCAGCAGCCCCCTGGGGGGGCACACAGATACGCAGTATTTT. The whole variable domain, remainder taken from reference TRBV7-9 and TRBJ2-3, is DTGVSQNPRHKITKRGQNVTFRCDPISEHNRLYWYRQTLGQGPEFLTYFQNEAQLEKSRLLSDRFSAERPKGSFSTLEIQRTEQGDSAMYLCASSPLGGHTDTQYFGPGTRLTVL.

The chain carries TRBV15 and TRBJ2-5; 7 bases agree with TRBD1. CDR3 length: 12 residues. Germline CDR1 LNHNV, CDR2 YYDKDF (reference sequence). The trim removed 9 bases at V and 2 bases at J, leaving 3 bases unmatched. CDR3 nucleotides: TGTGCCACTGGACAGGCACAAGAGACCCAGTACTTC. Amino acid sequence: CATGQAQETQYF. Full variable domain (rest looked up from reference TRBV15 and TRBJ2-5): DAMVIQNPRYQVTQFGKPVTLSCSQTLNHNVMYWYQQKSSQAPKLLFHYYDKDFNNEADTPDNFQSRRPNTSFCFLDIRSPGLGDTAMYLCATGQAQETQYFGPGTRLLVL.

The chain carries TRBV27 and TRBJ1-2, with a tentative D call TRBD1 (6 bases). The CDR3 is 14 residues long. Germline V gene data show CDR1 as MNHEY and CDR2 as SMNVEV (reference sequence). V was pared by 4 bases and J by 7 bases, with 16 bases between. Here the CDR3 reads CASSYALQGSGYTF. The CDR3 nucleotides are TGTGCCAGCAGTTACGCACTACAGGGTAGTGGCTACACCTTC.

The CDR3, as DNA: TGTGCCAGCAGCGTTGGACTCTCGGCAGATACGCAGTATTTT. It yields the protein CASSVGLSADTQYF. The chain carries TRBV9 and TRBJ2-3; D is possibly TRBD2 (5 bases). Trimming took 2 bases from V and 4 from J, leaving 11 bases between them. Germline V CDR1 and CDR2: SGDLS, YYNGEE. The CDR3 spans 14 residues.

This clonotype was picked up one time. The CDR3 coding sequence is TGTGCCAGCAGTGAAGCCGGGACTAACTATGGCTACACCTTC. As protein: CASSEAGTNYGYTF. The chain is built from TRBV2 and TRBJ1-2; D unresolved. From germline, CDR1 is SNHLY and CDR2 FYNNEI. V was shortened by 0 bases and J by 0 bases, with 5 bases between the two germline ends. This CDR3 region has 14 residues.

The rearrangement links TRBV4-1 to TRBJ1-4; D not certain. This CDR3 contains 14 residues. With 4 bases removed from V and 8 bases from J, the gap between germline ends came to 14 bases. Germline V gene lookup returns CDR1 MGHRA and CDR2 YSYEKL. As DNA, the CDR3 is TGCGCCAGCAGCCGGGTCGTCTCAGGAGAAAAACTGTTTTTT. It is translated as CASSRVVSGEKLFF.

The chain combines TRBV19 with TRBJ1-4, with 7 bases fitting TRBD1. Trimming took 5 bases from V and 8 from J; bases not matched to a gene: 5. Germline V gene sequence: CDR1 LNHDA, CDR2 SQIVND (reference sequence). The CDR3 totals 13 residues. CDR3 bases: TGTGCCAGTAGTTCCCGACAGGGCGAAAAACTGTTTTTT. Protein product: CASSSRQGEKLFF.